These T cell receptor beta chains were read from a single sample in a study of blood T cell repertoires in COVID-19. The repertoire was sequenced with immunoSEQ multiplex PCR; TCRdb's copy has only in-frame clones and lacks some. Altogether about 180,000 clones are present, around 86% being singletons, with the ten largest covering more than 7.5%. Sample: peripheral blood. The receptors shown here come from a woman in her 70s with COVID-19, enrolled during active disease. CDR3s include the opening cysteine and the closing phenylalanine or tryptophan. The D gene is left open where the match is weak. Only part of the rows carry a size: once, few, many, or a class if the clone is expanded.

D: -
J: TRBJ1-5
V: TRBV7-2
size: -
DNA: TGTGCCAGCAGCTTAGTTGAGGATCAGCCCCAGCATTTT
CDR3: CASSLVEDQPQHF

D: -
J: TRBJ2-3
V: TRBV18
size: -
DNA: TGTGCCAGCCTTTCGGGCACAGATACGCAGTATTTT
CDR3: CASLSGTDTQYF

D: TRBD2
J: TRBJ2-1
V: TRBV6-5
size: -
DNA: TGTGCCAGCAGTTACACAACTAGCGGGAGTGGTGAGCAGTTCTTC
CDR3: CASSYTTSGSGEQFF

D: TRBD1
J: TRBJ2-5
V: TRBV5-1
size: once
DNA: TGCGCCAGCAGCCCGACCTCCGGGACAGGCCAAGAGACCCAGTACTTC
CDR3: CASSPTSGTGQETQYF

D: -
J: TRBJ2-2
V: TRBV2
size: -
DNA: TGTGCCAGCACCCGACAGATCGGGGAGCTGTTTTTT
CDR3: CASTRQIGELFF

D: TRBD1
J: TRBJ2-7
V: TRBV2
size: -
DNA: TGTGCCAGCAGCGTGGACAGGGTCGAGCAGTACTTC
CDR3: CASSVDRVEQYF

D: -
J: TRBJ2-1
V: TRBV5-1
size: -
DNA: TGCGCCAGCAGCTTTGGGGGCTGGTCCTACAATGAGCAGTTCTTC
CDR3: CASSFGGWSYNEQFF

D: -
J: TRBJ2-2
V: TRBV18
size: -
DNA: TGTGCCAGCTCACCACTTTGGGTGCTAGGTGCCGGGGAGCTGTTTTTT
CDR3: CASSPLWVLGAGELFF

D: -
J: TRBJ1-3
V: TRBV7-6
size: -
DNA: TGTGCCAGCCGTACCCACCCCCCGGGAGGACAAACTGGAAACACCATATATTTT
CDR3: CASRTHPPGGQTGNTIYF

D: TRBD1
J: TRBJ1-1
V: TRBV5-4
size: once
DNA: TGTGCCAGCAGCGCCGACAGGGGGCTAGGGAGAACTGAAGCTTTCTTT
CDR3: CASSADRGLGRTEAFF

D: TRBD2
J: TRBJ2-7
V: TRBV11-2
size: -
DNA: TGTGCCAGCGGGGAGACTAGCGGGAGGGCCGGGGTTTTCTTC
CDR3: CASGETSGRAGVFF

D: TRBD2
J: TRBJ2-1
V: TRBV5-1
size: -
DNA: TGCGCCAGCAGCCCCGTCGGGACTAGCGGGAGCGGGAGTAACAATGAGCAGTTCTTC
CDR3: CASSPVGTSGSGSNNEQFF

D: TRBD2
J: TRBJ2-1
V: TRBV7-2
size: -
DNA: TGTGCCAGCAGCTTAGCGCCCGGACTAGCGGGAGGGAATGAGCAGTTCTTC
CDR3: CASSLAPGLAGGNEQFF

D: -
J: TRBJ2-1
V: TRBV6-2/TRBV6-3
size: -
DNA: TGTGCCAGCAGTACTCCACAGAGGGCGAAGCACAATGAGCAGTTCTTC
CDR3: CASSTPQRAKHNEQFF

D: -
J: TRBJ1-2
V: TRBV5-1
size: -
DNA: TGCGCCAGCAGCTCGATGGACACCCAGGGTGGCTACACCTTC
CDR3: CASSSMDTQGGYTF

D: -
J: TRBJ1-6
V: TRBV9
size: -
DNA: TGTGCCAGCAGCGTAGCTCAGGGTCTAGGATCACCCCTCCACTTT
CDR3: CASSVAQGLGSPLHF

D: TRBD2
J: TRBJ2-1
V: TRBV9
size: -
DNA: TGTGCCAGCAGCGTAGGAATCCCGCGACTAGCGGGAGTCCTCAATGAGCAGTTCTTC
CDR3: CASSVGIPRLAGVLNEQFF

D: -
J: TRBJ2-2
V: TRBV27
size: -
DNA: TGTGCCAGCAGTTTCGTGCAGGGCCGCACCGGGGAGCTGTTTTTT
CDR3: CASSFVQGRTGELFF

D: TRBD2
J: TRBJ2-3
V: TRBV28
size: -
DNA: TGTGCCACCGCGGGGGGGTCTAGCACAGATACGCAGTATTTT
CDR3: CATAGGSSTDTQYF

D: -
J: TRBJ1-4
V: TRBV18
size: -
DNA: TGTGCCAGCTCACCAAACAGGGAGTTAAATGAAAAACTGTTTTTT
CDR3: CASSPNRELNEKLFF

D: -
J: TRBJ1-5
V: TRBV3-1/TRBV3-2
size: few
DNA: TGTGCCAGCAGCCTACAGGGAATGAGCAATCAGCCCCAGCATTTT
CDR3: CASSLQGMSNQPQHF

D: TRBD1
J: TRBJ1-1
V: TRBV5-5
size: once
DNA: TGTGCCAGCAGCTTCGGGACAGTTTCTATAAGTTTCTCGGACACTGAAGCTTTCTTT
CDR3: CASSFGTVSISFSDTEAFF

D: -
J: TRBJ1-2
V: TRBV10-3
size: -
DNA: TGTGCCATCAGTGAGTCGTTCAGGGGAGACGATGGCTACACCTTC
CDR3: CAISESFRGDDGYTF

D: TRBD2
J: TRBJ2-7
V: TRBV9
size: -
DNA: TGTGCCAGCAGCCCACGGACTAGCGGTGCCTACGAGCAGTACTTC
CDR3: CASSPRTSGAYEQYF

D: TRBD2
J: TRBJ2-7
V: TRBV5-1
size: -
DNA: TGCGCCAGCAGCTTGGATGGGACTAGGGGATACGAGCAGTACTTC
CDR3: CASSLDGTRGYEQYF

D: TRBD1
J: TRBJ2-1
V: TRBV3-1/TRBV3-2
size: -
DNA: TGTGCCAGCAGCCAAGATCGAGGGACAGGGGCTTGGAATGAGCAGTTCTTC
CDR3: CASSQDRGTGAWNEQFF

D: TRBD2
J: TRBJ2-1
V: TRBV28
size: -
DNA: TGTGCCAGCAGTCCCTCTTTAGCGGGAGTCTTCTATGAGCAGTTCTTC
CDR3: CASSPSLAGVFYEQFF

D: TRBD1
J: TRBJ2-2
V: TRBV29-1
size: once
DNA: TGCAGCGGACAGGGGGCGAACACCGGGGAGCTGTTTTTT
CDR3: CSGQGANTGELFF

D: -
J: TRBJ2-1
V: TRBV5-1
size: -
DNA: TGCGCCAGCAGCTTGACAGGGGAGGCCTACAATGAGCAGTTCTTC
CDR3: CASSLTGEAYNEQFF

D: -
J: TRBJ2-2
V: TRBV7-3
size: -
DNA: TGTGCCAGCAGCGGTTCAGGGGTCACCGGGGAGCTGTTTTTT
CDR3: CASSGSGVTGELFF

D: TRBD1
J: TRBJ1-2
V: TRBV19
size: -
DNA: TGTGCCAGTACTCCGACAGGGGGGTATGGCTACACCTTC
CDR3: CASTPTGGYGYTF

D: -
J: TRBJ1-2
V: TRBV10-2
size: many
DNA: TGCGCCAGCAGTGATAAGGGCAAGGGAAGCGGTGGCTACACCTTC
CDR3: CASSDKGKGSGGYTF

D: TRBD1
J: TRBJ2-3
V: TRBV5-6
size: once
DNA: TGTGCCAGCAGCCAGGACAGGGGTGCAGATACGCAGTATTTT
CDR3: CASSQDRGADTQYF

D: -
J: TRBJ2-2
V: TRBV5-4
size: -
DNA: TGTGCCAGCAGCTTGGACGTCAGATCCGGGGAGCTGTTTTTT
CDR3: CASSLDVRSGELFF

D: -
J: TRBJ2-3
V: TRBV6-6
size: -
DNA: TGTGCCAGCAGTATGACCGGCAGGTCCTGGACAGATACGCAGTATTTT
CDR3: CASSMTGRSWTDTQYF

D: TRBD1
J: TRBJ1-4
V: TRBV28
size: -
DNA: TGTGCCAGCAGTTCCGCCGGGACAGGGAATGAAAAACTGTTTTTT
CDR3: CASSSAGTGNEKLFF

D: -
J: TRBJ2-6
V: TRBV19
size: -
DNA: TGTGCCAGTAGTCGGGGGACTCTACCCAACGTCCTGACTTTC
CDR3: CASSRGTLPNVLTF

D: -
J: TRBJ2-5
V: TRBV14
size: -
DNA: TGTGCCAGCAGCCGGCGGGATTTCCAAGAGACCCAGTACTTC
CDR3: CASSRRDFQETQYF

D: -
J: TRBJ2-2
V: TRBV19
size: -
DNA: TGTGCCAGTATCAATGGGGGGAGCGCCGGGGAGCTGTTTTTT
CDR3: CASINGGSAGELFF

D: -
J: TRBJ1-3
V: TRBV19
size: -
DNA: TGTGCCAGTAGACCAAACGGGTACACCATATATTTT
CDR3: CASRPNGYTIYF

D: TRBD1
J: TRBJ1-2
V: TRBV20-1
size: -
DNA: TGCAGTGCTTCGCCAGGGGGCCGCTACACCTTC
CDR3: CSASPGGRYTF

D: TRBD1
J: TRBJ2-3
V: TRBV2
size: -
DNA: TGTGCCAGCTCCCTGTCAGGGGGCAGGAGCACAGATACGCAGTATTTT
CDR3: CASSLSGGRSTDTQYF

D: TRBD1
J: TRBJ2-1
V: TRBV5-1
size: -
DNA: TGCGCCAGCAGCTTTCGACAGGGGTTAAACAATGAGCAGTTCTTC
CDR3: CASSFRQGLNNEQFF

D: -
J: TRBJ2-3
V: TRBV9
size: once
DNA: TGTGCCAGCAGCTCCCGACGAGGGCGGGATCGACCAGATACGCAGTATTTT
CDR3: CASSSRRGRDRPDTQYF

D: TRBD1
J: TRBJ1-6
V: TRBV27
size: -
DNA: TGTGCCAGCAGTATACTATCTACAGGGGGGATAGGATCACCCCTCCACTTT
CDR3: CASSILSTGGIGSPLHF

D: -
J: TRBJ1-1
V: TRBV28
size: few
DNA: TGTGCCATTGGGGCCTTCCCGGGCGAAGCTTTCTTT
CDR3: CAIGAFPGEAFF

D: -
J: TRBJ2-7
V: TRBV21-1
size: -
DNA: TGTGCCAGCAGCAAAGTCGGTGGGACAGCGCTCTCCTACGAGCAGTACTTC
CDR3: CASSKVGGTALSYEQYF